This TCR beta chain originates from a study of Ad26.COV2.S vaccination and SARS-CoV-2 variants. Per germline, CDR1 MNHNS and CDR2 SASEGT. The CDR3 covers 15 residues. Trimming cost V 1 base and J 8 bases; bases outside gene matches: 4. Treatment here: 15 to 20 received Ad26.COV2.S at low or high dose, single or two shots; about 5 received placebo; per-sample allocation not given. Specimens were obtained on day 63 following the first vaccine or placebo injection. This person who donated was an adult of 18-55 years in Boston. TCRdb keeps only in-frame clones here, not all; method: immunoSEQ multiplex PCR. The sample has some 400,000 clones, approximately 91% seen once.

The starting material was peripheral blood, obtained in a trial of Ad26.COV2.S vaccine versus placebo. The source of this sequence is a person aged 18-60 years who received the Ad26.COV2.S COVID-19 vaccine or a placebo. The chain recombines TRBV6-1 with TRBJ2-1; 11 bases match TRBD2. The CDR3: CASSEGLAGIYEQFF. The CDR3 nucleotides read TGTGCCAGCAGTGAAGGACTAGCGGGAATCTATGAGCAGTTCTTC.